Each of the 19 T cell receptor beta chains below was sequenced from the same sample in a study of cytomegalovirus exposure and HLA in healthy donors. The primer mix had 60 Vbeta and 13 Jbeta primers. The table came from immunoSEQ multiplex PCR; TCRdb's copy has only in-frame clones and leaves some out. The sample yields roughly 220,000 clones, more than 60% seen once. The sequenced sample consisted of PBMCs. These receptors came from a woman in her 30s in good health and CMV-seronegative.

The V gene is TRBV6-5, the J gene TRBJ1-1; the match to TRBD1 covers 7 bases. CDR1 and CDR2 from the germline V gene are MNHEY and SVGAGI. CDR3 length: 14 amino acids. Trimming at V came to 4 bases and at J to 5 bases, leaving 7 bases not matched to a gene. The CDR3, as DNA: TGTGCCAGCAGTTCGTCGACAGGGTTGACTGAAGCTTTCTTT. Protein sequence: CASSSSTGLTEAFF.

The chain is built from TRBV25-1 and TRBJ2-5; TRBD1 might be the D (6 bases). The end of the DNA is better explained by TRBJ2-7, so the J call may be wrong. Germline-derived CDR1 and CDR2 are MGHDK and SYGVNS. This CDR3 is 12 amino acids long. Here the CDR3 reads CASGPQGYEQYF. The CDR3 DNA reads TGTGCCAGCGGACCACAGGGTTACGAGCAGTACTTC.

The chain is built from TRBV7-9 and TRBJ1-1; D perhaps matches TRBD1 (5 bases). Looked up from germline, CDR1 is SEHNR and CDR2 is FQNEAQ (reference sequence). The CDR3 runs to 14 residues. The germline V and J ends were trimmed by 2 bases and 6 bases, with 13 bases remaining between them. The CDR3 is CASSLTRQGAEAFF. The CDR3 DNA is TGTGCCAGCAGCTTAACGAGGCAGGGTGCTGAAGCTTTCTTT.

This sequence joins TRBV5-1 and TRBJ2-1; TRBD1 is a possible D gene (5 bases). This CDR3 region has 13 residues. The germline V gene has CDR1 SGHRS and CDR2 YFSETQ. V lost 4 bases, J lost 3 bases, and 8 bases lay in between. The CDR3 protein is CASSPDSYNEQFF. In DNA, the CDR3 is TGCGCCAGCAGCCCTGACAGCTACAATGAGCAGTTCTTC.

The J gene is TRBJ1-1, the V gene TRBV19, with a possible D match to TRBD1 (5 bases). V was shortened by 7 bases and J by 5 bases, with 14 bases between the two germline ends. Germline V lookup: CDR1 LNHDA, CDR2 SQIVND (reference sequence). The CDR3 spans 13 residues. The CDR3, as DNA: TGTGCCAGTACCGAAGGAAGGGGTACTGAAGCTTTCTTT. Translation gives CASTEGRGTEAFF.

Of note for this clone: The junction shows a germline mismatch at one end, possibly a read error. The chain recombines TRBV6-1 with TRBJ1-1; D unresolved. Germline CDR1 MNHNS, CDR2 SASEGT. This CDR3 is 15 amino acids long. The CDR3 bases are TGTGCCAGCAGTCCTAGAGTATACACGAACATTGAAGCTTTCTTT. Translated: CASSPRVYTNIEAFF.

As DNA, the CDR3 is TGCGCCAGCAGCTTGGGACTAGCGGGTGAATACAATGAGCAGTTCTTC. Translation gives CASSLGLAGEYNEQFF. V is TRBV5-1 and J is TRBJ2-1; 10 positions agree with TRBD2. The junction had 4 bases not matched to a gene; V was cut back by 0 bases and J by 4 bases. Germline loops: CDR1 SGHRS, CDR2 YFSETQ. The CDR3 is 16 amino acids.

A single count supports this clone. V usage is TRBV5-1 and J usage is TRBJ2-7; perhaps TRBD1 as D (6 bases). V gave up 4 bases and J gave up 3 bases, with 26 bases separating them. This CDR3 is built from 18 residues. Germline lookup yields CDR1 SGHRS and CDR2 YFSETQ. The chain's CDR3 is CASSAGLTGPSTHYEQYF. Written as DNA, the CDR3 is TGCGCCAGCAGCGCTGGGTTGACAGGCCCTTCTACCCACTACGAGCAGTACTTC.

CDR3 region: CASSLIGGHNEKLFF. In DNA, the CDR3 is TGTGCCAGCAGCTTGATTGGCGGACATAATGAAAAACTGTTTTTT. The J gene is TRBJ1-4, the V gene TRBV5-6, with D perhaps TRBD1 (5 bases). The CDR3 has 15 residues. Germline CDR1 is SGHDT and CDR2 is YYEEEE. Trimming removed 1 base from V and 4 bases from J, with 11 bases in between.

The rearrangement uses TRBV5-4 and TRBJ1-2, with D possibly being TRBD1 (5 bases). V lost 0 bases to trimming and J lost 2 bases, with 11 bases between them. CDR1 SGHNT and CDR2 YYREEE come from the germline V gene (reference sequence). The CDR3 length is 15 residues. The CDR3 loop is CASSLGSGNNYGYTF. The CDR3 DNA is TGTGCCAGCAGCTTGGGGTCAGGGAACAACTATGGCTACACCTTC.

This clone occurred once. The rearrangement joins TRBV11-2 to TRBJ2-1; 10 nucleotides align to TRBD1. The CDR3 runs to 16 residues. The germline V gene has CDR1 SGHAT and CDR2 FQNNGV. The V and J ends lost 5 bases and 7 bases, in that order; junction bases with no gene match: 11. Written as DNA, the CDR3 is TGTGCCAGCAGCGTGCGGGAGGACAGGGGGTCGAATGAGCAGTTCTTC. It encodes CASSVREDRGSNEQFF.

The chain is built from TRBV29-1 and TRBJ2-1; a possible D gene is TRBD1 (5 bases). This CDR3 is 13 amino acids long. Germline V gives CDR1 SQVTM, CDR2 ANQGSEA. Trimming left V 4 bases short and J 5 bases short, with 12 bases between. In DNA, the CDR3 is TGCAGCGTTGTGGGGCGGCTTAACAATGAGCAGTTCTTC. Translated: CSVVGRLNNEQFF.

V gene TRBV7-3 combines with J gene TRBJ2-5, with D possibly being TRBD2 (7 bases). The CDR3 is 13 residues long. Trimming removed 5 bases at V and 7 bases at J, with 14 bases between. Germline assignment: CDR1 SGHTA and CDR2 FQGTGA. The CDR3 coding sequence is TGTGCCAGCAGCGAGGGCGGGGGCAGGACCCAGTACTTC. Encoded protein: CASSEGGGRTQYF.

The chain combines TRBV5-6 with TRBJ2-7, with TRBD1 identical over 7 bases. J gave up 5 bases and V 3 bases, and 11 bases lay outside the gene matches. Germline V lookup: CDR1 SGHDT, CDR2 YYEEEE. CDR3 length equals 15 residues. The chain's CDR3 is CASSSQGSFPHEQYF. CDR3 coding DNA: TGTGCCAGCAGCTCACAGGGGTCTTTTCCCCACGAGCAGTACTTC.

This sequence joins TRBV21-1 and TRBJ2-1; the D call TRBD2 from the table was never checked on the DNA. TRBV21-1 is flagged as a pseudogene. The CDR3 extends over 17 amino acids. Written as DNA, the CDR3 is TGTGCCGGCATAAAGCGGGCTAGCGGTTATCCCGGCAATGAGCAGTTCTTC. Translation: CAGIKRASGYPGNEQFF.

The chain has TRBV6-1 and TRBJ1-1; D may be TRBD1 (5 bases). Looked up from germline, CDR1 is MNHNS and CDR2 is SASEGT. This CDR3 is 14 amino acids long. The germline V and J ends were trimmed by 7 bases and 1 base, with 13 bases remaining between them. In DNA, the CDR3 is TGTGCCAGCACCCCGTGGGGCGGGAACACTGAAGCTTTCTTT. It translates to CASTPWGGNTEAFF.

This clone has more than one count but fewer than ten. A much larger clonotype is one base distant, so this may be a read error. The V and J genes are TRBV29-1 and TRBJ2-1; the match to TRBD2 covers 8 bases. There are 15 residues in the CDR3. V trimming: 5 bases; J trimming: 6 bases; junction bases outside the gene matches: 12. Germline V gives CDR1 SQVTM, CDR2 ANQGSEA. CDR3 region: CSVQAGDPGGNEQFF. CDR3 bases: TGCAGCGTTCAAGCGGGAGACCCGGGGGGCAATGAGCAGTTCTTC.

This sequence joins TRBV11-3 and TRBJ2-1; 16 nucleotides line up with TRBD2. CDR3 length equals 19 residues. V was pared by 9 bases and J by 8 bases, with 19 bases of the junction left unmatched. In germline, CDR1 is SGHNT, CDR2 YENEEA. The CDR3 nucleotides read TGTGCCAGTTCTCAAAGCTATTGGGGACTAGCGGGAGGGCGGGATGAGCAGTTCTTC. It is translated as CASSQSYWGLAGGRDEQFF.

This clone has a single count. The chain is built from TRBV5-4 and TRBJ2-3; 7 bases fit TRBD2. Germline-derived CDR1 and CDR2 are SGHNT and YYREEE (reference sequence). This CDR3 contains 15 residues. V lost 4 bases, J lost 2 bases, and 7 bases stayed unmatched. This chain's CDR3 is CASSPRTSNTDTQYF. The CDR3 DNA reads TGTGCCAGCAGCCCCCGGACTAGTAACACAGATACGCAGTATTTT.